The clone carrying this T cell receptor (beta chain) occurred a few times. Its specificity is unknown. These data come from a study of response to subunit inactivated influenza vaccine. Findings and limits, study-wide: Authors proposed each seasonal influenza vaccination draws in few new T cells.

CDR1 is SGHAT, CDR2 FQNNGV, per germline. The CDR3 is 17 residues long. Trimming took off 3 bases at V and 0 bases at J, with 15 bases between the two ends. TCRdb re-analysed the RT-PCR reads in MiXCR, keeping a single row per CDR3 protein. The data show about 780,000 distinct CDR3 sequences, about a fifth seen once. This rearrangement joins TRBV11-2 to TRBJ1-3; tentatively, D is TRBD1 (6 bases). This sequence was found in a man in his fifties who received an inactivated influenza vaccine. This material consisted of PBMCs from blood, taken roughly 5 days after vaccination. CDR3 region: CASSLTPGQLSGNTIYF. As DNA, the CDR3 is TGTGCCAGCAGCTTGACCCCGGGACAACTCTCTGGAAACACCATATATTTT.